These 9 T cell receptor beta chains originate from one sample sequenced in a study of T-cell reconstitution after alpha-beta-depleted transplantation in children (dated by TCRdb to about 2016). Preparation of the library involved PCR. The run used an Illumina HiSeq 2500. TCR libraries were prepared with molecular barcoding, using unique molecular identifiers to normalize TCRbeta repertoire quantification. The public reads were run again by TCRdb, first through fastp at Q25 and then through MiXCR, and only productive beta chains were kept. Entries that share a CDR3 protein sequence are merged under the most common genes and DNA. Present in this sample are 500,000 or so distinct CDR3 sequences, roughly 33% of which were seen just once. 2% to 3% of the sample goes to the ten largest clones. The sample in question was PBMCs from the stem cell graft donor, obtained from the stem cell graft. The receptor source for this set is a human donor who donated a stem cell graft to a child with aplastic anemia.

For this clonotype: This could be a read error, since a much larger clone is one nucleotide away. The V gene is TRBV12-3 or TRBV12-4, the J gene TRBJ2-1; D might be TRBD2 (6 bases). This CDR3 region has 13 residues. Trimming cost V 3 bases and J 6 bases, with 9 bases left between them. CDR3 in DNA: TGTGCCAGCAGTTTCAGCGGGTTCAATGAGCAGTTCTTC. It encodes CASSFSGFNEQFF.

In nucleotides, the CDR3 is TGTGCCAGCTCCGACAGGGTAGTCAATCAGCCCCAGCATTTT. Translation: CASSDRVVNQPQHF. The chain couples TRBV7-8 to TRBJ1-5, with TRBD1 matching 7 bases. This CDR3 is 14 amino acids long. CDR1 is SGHVS, CDR2 FQNEAQ, per germline. J was trimmed by 3 bases and V by 8 bases; bases with no gene match: 7.

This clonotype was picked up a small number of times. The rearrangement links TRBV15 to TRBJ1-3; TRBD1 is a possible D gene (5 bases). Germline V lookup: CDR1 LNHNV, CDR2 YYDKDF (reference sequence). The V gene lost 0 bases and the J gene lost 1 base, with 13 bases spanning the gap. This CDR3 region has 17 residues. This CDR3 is CATSRDTGVESGNTIYF. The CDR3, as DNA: TGTGCCACCAGCAGAGATACGGGGGTGGAATCTGGAAACACCATATATTTT. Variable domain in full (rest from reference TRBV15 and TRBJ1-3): DAMVIQNPRYQVTQFGKPVTLSCSQTLNHNVMYWYQQKSSQAPKLLFHYYDKDFNNEADTPDNFQSRRPNTSFCFLDIRSPGLGDTAMYLCATSRDTGVESGNTIYFGEGSWLTVV.

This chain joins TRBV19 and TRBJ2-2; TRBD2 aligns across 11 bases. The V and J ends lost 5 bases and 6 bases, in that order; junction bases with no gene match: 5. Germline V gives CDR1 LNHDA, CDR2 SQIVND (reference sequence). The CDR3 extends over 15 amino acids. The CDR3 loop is CASSSIAGGSGELFF. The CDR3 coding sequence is TGTGCCAGTAGTTCAATAGCGGGAGGGTCCGGGGAGCTGTTTTTT. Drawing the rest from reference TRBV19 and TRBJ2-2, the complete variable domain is DGGITQSPKYLFRKEGQNVTLSCEQNLNHDAMYWYRQDPGQGLRLIYYSQIVNDFQKGDIAEGYSVSREKKESFPLTVTSAQKNPTAFYLCASSSIAGGSGELFFGEGSRLTVL.

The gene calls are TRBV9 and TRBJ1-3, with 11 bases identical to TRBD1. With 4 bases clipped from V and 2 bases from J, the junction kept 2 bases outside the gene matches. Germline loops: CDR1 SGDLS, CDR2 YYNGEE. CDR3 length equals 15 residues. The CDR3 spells CASSSDRGPGNTIYF. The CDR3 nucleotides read TGTGCCAGCAGCTCGGACAGGGGGCCTGGAAACACCATATATTTT.

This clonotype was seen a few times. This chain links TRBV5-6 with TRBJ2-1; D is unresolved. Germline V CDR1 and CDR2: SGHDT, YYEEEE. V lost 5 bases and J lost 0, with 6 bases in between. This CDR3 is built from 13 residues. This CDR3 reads CASRWVSYNEQFF. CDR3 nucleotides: TGTGCCAGCAGGTGGGTCTCCTACAATGAGCAGTTCTTC.

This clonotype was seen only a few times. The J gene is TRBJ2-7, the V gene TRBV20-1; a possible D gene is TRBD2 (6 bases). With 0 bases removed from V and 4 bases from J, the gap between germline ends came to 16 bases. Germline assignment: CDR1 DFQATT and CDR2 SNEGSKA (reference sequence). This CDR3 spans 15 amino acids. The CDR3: CSARDSTSPVYEQYF. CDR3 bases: TGCAGTGCTAGAGATTCTACTAGCCCAGTGTACGAGCAGTACTTC.

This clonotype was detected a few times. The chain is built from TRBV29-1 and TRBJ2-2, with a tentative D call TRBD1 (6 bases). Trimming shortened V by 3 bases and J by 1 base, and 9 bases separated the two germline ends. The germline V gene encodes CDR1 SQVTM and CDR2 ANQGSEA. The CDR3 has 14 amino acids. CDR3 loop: CSVDRGGNTGELFF. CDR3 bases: TGCAGCGTTGACAGGGGCGGGAACACCGGGGAGCTGTTTTTT.

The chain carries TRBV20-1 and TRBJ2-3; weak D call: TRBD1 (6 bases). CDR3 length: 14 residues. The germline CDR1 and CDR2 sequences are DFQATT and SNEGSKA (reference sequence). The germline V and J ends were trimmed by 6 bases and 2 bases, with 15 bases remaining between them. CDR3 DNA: TGCAGTGCGAGGGGACATTCCAACACAGATACGCAGTATTTT. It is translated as CSARGHSNTDTQYF.